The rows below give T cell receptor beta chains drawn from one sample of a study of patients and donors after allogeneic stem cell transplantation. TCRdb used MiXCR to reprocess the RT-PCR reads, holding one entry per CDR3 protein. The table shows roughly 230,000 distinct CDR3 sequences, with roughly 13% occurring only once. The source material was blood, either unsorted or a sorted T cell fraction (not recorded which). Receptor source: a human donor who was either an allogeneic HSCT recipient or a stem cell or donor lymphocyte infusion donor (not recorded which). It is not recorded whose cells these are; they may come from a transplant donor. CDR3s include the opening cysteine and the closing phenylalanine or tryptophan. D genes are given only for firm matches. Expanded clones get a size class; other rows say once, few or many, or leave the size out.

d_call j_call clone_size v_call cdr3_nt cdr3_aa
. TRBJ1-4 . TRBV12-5 TGTGCTAGTGGTTTGGGGCCGGAGGGGCTAGGTGAAAAACTGTTTTTT CASGLGPEGLGEKLFF
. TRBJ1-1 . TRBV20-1 TGCAGTGCTAGTCAGGCTCTTTTCTTT CSASQALFF
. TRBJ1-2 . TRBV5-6 TGTGCCAGCAGCTCCCTGATCTCGACAGTTAACTATGGCTACACCTTC CASSSLISTVNYGYTF
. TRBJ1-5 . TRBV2 TGTGCCGGGGGCAGGGGCTGGGATCAGCCCCAGCATTTT CAGGRGWDQPQHF
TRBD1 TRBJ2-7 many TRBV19 TGTGCCTCCGGGACAGGGAACGAGCAGTACTTC CASGTGNEQYF
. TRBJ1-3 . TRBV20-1 TGCAGTGCTAGTGTCTCGGGACCTACTGGAAACACCATATATTTT CSASVSGPTGNTIYF
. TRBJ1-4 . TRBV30 TGTGCCTGGAGTAGGACTGCAGGGCGTAATGAAAAACTGTTTTTT CAWSRTAGRNEKLFF
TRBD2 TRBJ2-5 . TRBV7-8 TGTGCCAGCAGCTCAATAGCGGGGGGGAGGGAGACCCAGTACTTC CASSSIAGGRETQYF
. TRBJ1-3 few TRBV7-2 TGTGCCAGCAGTAGGTCCGTGGGGACTTCGGGAAACACCATATATTTT CASSRSVGTSGNTIYF
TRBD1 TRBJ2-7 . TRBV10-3 TGTGCCATCAGTGAAAGGACAGGGGCCTACGAGCAGTACTTC CAISERTGAYEQYF
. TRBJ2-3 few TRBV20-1 TGCAGTGCTAGGCAGGGCCCAGATACGCAGTATTTT CSARQGPDTQYF
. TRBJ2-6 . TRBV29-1 TGCAGCGTTGAACCAGTCTCAGGGGCCAACGTCCTGACTTTC CSVEPVSGANVLTF
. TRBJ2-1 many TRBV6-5 TGTGCCAGCAGTTACTCGGTGGCAGCACATGAGCAGTTCTTC CASSYSVAAHEQFF
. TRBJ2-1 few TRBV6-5 TGTGCCAGCAGTTACTCGACTCCCGGCAATGAGCAGTTCTTC CASSYSTPGNEQFF
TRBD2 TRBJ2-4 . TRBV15 TGTGCCACCAGCAGTCCTACCCCAGGGGCGGGGGGCATTCAGTACTTC CATSSPTPGAGGIQYF
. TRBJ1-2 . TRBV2 TGTGCCAGCAGTGGTAGGGACGGATTTTATGGCTACACCTTC CASSGRDGFYGYTF
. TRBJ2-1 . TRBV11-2 TGTGCCAGCAGCTTAGATGTGCTACAGGGTCAAGATGAGCAGTTCTTC CASSLDVLQGQDEQFF
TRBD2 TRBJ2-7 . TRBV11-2 TGTGCCAGCAGCTTAGGAGAGCGGGAGCGGGCCTACGAGCAGTACTTC CASSLGERERAYEQYF
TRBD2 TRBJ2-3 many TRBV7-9 TGTGCCAGCAGCTTCCGGGCTAGCGGGGGTGTGGATACGCAGTATTTT CASSFRASGGVDTQYF
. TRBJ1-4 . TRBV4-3 TGCGCCAGCAGCCAGGGAGGAGGGAGAGATGAAAAACTGTTTTTT CASSQGGGRDEKLFF
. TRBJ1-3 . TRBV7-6 TGTGCCAGCAGCGGATACAGGGCTGGAAACACCATATATTTT CASSGYRAGNTIYF
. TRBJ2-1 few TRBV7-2 TGTGCCAGCAGCCCATTCGGAGACCGCGGCAATGAGCAGTTCTTC CASSPFGDRGNEQFF
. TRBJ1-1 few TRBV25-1 TGTGCCAGCAGTGAGGCTCGGGCCTACACTGAAGCTTTCTTT CASSEARAYTEAFF
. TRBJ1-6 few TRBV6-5 TGTGCCAGCAGTTATGGGACGACTGGTTCACCCCTCCACTTT CASSYGTTGSPLHF
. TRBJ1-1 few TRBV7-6 TGTGCCAGCAGCATGAGGGGTGCCACTGAAGCTTTCTTT CASSMRGATEAFF
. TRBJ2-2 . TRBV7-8 TGTGCCAGCATCAAGGGTGGGAACACCGGGGAGCTGTTTTTT CASIKGGNTGELFF
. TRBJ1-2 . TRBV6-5 TGTGCCAGCAGTTCCGGGGGCGCCGAATCTAACTATGGCTACACCTTC CASSSGGAESNYGYTF
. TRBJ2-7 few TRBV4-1 TGCGCCAGCAGCCAAGACAGGGTGTCCTACGAGCAGTACTTC CASSQDRVSYEQYF
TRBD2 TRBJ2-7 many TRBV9 TGTGCCAGCAGCGTCGCCGGGGGGGTCTACGAGCAGTACTTC CASSVAGGVYEQYF
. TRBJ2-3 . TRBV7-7 TGTGCCAGCAGCTCCATCGGGGAGGTAGATACGCAGTATTTT CASSSIGEVDTQYF
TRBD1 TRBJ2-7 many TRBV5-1 TGCGCCAGCAGCTTGGATTGGGGACAGGGTTCCTACGAGCAGTACTTC CASSLDWGQGSYEQYF
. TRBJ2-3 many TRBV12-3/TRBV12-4 TGTGCCAGCAGTTTATATCGGATGGGACAAAGACGGTACGATACGCAGTATTTT CASSLYRMGQRRYDTQYF
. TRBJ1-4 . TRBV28 TGTGCCAGCAGCTCCGGGGGGATTAATGAAAAACTGTTTTTT CASSSGGINEKLFF
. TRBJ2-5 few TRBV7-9 TGTGCCAGCAGCTTAGGCTCCCTGGCCGGGGAGACCCAGTACTTC CASSLGSLAGETQYF
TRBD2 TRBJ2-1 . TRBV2 TGTGCCAGCAGTTCACTTAGCGGGAGTATTGGTGAGCAGTTCTTC CASSSLSGSIGEQFF
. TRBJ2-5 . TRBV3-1 TGTGCCAGCAGCCAACGTCAAGAGACCCAGTACTTC CASSQRQETQYF
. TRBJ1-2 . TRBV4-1 TGCGCCAGCAGCCCGGGGTCCAGGACACATGGCTACACCTTC CASSPGSRTHGYTF
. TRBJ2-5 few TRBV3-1 TGTGCCAGCAGCCAGGAGGGGGGGCGGAGAGGGACCCAGTACTTC CASSQEGGRRGTQYF
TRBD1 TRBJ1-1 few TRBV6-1 TGTGCCAGCAGTACCCCTAGACAGGGAATCACTGAAGCTTTCTTT CASSTPRQGITEAFF
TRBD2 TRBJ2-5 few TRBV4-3 TGCGCCAGCAGCTCCGGACTAGCGGGGGGTGGGGAGACCCAGTACTTC CASSSGLAGGGETQYF
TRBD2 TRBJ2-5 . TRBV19 TGTGCCAGTAGTATGGGGAGGGGAGGTTCGGAGACCCAGTACTTC CASSMGRGGSETQYF
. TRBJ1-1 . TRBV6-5 TGTGCCAGCAGTTACTCGGGGGAAGGGAACACTGAAGCTTTCTTT CASSYSGEGNTEAFF
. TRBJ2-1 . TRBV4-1 TGCGCCAGCAGCTTCCGGGACTTACTGTCTAGTGAGCAGTTCTTC CASSFRDLLSSEQFF
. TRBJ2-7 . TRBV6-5 TGTGCCAGCAGTTACTCGAAAGCGATCTCCTACGAGCAGTACTTC CASSYSKAISYEQYF
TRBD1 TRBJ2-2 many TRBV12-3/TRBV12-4 TGTGCCAGCAGGTGGACAGGGTCCGGGGAGCTGTTTTTT CASRWTGSGELFF
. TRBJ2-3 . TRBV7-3 TGTGCCAGCAGCCCCTCGGCCGCCGCAGATACGCAGTATTTT CASSPSAAADTQYF
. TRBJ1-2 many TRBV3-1 TGTGCCAGCAGTCGACGTCGGTCTGCAGGCGGACAATATGGCTACACCTTC CASSRRRSAGGQYGYTF
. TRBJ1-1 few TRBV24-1 TGTGCCACCAGTGACAGGGACACTGAAGCTTTCTTT CATSDRDTEAFF
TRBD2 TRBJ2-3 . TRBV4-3 TGCGCCAGCAGCCAAAGCGGGGGGGCGATATCAGCAGATACGCAGTATTTT CASSQSGGAISADTQYF
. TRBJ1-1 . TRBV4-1 TGCGCCAGCGCTTTGACCCAGTTAAACACTGAAGCTTTCTTT CASALTQLNTEAFF
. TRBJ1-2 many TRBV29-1 TGCAGCGTGGCCAATCTCGGGACGGCTAACTATGGCTACACCTTC CSVANLGTANYGYTF
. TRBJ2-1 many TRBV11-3 TGTGCCAGCGGCCCCCAGGGTGAGCAGTTCTTC CASGPQGEQFF
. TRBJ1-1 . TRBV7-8 TGTGCCAGCAGCTTAGCGGGGGCTGGGAACACTGAAGCTTTCTTT CASSLAGAGNTEAFF
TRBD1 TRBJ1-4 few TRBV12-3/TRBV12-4 TGTGCCAGCAGCACTGACCGGGACAGGGGAAAACTGTTTTTT CASSTDRDRGKLFF
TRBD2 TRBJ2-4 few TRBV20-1 TGCAGTGCAAGCGGGGGGGCCTTGTACATTCAGTACTTC CSASGGALYIQYF
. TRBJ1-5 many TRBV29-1 TGCAGCGGCAGCCGGGCCCCAAATCAGCCCCAGCATTTT CSGSRAPNQPQHF
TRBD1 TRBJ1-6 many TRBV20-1 TGCAGTGTCAACACAGGGGTAGATTCACCCCTCCACTTT CSVNTGVDSPLHF
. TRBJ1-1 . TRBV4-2 TGTGCCAGCAGCCAAGATCAGAGGAACACTGAAGCTTTCTTT CASSQDQRNTEAFF
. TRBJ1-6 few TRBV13 TGTGCCAGCAGCTTAGAGGGACTGCAATCACCCCTCCACTTT CASSLEGLQSPLHF